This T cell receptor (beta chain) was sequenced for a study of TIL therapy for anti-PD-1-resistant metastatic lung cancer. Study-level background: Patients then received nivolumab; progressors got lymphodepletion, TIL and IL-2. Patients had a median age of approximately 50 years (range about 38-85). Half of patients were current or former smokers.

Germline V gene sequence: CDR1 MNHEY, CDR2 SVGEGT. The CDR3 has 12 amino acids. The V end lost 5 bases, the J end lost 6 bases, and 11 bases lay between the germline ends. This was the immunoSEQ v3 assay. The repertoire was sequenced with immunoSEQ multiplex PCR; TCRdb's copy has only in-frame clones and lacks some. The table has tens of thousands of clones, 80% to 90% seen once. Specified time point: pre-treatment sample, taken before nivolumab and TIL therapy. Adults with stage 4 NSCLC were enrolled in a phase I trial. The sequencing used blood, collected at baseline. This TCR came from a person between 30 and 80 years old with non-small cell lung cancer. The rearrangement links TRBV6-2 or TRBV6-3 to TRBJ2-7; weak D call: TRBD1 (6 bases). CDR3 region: CASSRNRAEQYF. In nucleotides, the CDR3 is TGTGCCAGCAGTCGAAACAGGGCCGAGCAGTACTTC.